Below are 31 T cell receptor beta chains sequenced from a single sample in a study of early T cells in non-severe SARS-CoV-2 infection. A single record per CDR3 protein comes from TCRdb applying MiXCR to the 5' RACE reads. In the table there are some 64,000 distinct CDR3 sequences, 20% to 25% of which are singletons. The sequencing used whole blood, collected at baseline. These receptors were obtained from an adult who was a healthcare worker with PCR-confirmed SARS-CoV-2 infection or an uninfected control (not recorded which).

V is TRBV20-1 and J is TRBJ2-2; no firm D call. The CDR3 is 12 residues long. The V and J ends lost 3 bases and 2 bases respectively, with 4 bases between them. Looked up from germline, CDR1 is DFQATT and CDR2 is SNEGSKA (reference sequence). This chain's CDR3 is CSASINTGELFF. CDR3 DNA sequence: TGCAGTGCTAGTATAAACACCGGGGAGCTGTTTTTT.

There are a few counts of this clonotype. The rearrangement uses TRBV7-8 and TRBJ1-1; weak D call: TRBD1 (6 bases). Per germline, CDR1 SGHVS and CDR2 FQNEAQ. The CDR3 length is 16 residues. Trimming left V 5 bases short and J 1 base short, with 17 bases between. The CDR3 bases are TGTGCCAGCAGCCCATTGAACAGGGCCTCGAACACTGAAGCTTTCTTT. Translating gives CASSPLNRASNTEAFF.

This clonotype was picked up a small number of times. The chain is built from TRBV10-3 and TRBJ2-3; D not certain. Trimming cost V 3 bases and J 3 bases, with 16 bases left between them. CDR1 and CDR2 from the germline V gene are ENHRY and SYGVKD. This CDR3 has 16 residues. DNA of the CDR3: TGTGCCATCAGTGAAAGGGTGGTTGCTGATACAGATACGCAGTATTTT. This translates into CAISERVVADTDTQYF.

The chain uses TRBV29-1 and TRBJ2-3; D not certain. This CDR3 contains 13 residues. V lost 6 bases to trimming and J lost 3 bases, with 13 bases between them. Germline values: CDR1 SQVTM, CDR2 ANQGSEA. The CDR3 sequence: CSVPGPLTDTQYF. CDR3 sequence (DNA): TGCAGCGTCCCGGGCCCTTTGACAGATACGCAGTATTTT.

The CDR3 nucleotides are TGTGCCAGCAGTTTAGAACAAGAGACCCAGTACTTC. This translates into CASSLEQETQYF. The V call is TRBV12-3 or TRBV12-4, the J call TRBJ2-5; D is ambiguous. CDR3 size: 12 residues. V shed 1 base and J shed 2 bases, with 2 bases lying between them.

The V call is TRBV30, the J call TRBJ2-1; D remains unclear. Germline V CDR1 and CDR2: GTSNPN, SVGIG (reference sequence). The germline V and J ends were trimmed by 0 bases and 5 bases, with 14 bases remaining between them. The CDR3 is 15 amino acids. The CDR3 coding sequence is TGTGCCTGGAGTGTTTACGGGTCGGCGGACAATGAGCAGTTCTTC. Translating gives CAWSVYGSADNEQFF.

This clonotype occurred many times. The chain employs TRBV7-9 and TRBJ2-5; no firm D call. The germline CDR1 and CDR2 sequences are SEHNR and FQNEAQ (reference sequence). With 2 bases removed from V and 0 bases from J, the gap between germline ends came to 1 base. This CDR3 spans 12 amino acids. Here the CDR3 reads CASSLNQETQYF. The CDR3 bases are TGTGCCAGCAGCTTAAACCAAGAGACCCAGTACTTC.

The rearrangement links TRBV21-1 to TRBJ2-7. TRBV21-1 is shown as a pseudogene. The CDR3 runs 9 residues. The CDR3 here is CAGLYEQYF. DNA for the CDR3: TGTGCCGGCTTATACGAGCAGTACTTC.

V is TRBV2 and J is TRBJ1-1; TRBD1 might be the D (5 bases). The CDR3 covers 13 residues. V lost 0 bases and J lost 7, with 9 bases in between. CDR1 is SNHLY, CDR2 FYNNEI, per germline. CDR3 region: CASSEARAREAFF. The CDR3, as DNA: TGTGCCAGCAGTGAAGCCAGGGCACGTGAAGCTTTCTTT.

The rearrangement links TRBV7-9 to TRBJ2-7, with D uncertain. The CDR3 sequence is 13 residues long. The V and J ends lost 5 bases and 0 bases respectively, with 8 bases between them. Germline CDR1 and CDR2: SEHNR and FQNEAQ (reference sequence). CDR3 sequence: CASSPLDSYEQYF. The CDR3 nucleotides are TGTGCCAGCAGCCCATTGGACTCCTACGAGCAGTACTTC.

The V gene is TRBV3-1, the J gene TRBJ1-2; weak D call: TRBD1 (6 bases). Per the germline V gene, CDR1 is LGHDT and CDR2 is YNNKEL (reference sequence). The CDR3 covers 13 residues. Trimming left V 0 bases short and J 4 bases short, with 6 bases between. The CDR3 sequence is CASSQEGGYGYTF. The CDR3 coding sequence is TGTGCCAGCAGCCAAGAAGGGGGCTATGGCTACACCTTC.

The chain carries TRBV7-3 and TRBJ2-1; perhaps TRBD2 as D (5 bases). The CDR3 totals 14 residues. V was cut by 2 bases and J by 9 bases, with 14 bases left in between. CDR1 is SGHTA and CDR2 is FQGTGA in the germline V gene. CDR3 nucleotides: TGTGCCAGCAGCTTATCCGGGGTTAGGAGTGAGCAGTTCTTC. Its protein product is CASSLSGVRSEQFF.

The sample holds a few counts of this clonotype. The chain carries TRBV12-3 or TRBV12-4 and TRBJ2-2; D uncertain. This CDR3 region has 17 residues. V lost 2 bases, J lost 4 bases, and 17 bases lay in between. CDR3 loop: CASSLSLITYSTGELFF. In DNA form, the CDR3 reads TGTGCCAGCAGTTTAAGTCTAATTACTTACTCCACCGGGGAGCTGTTTTTT.

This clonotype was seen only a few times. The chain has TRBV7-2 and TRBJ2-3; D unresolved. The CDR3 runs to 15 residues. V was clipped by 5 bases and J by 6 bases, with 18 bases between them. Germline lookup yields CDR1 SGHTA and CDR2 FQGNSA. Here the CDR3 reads CASSPAGSARDTQYF. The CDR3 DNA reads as TGTGCCAGCAGCCCTGCTGGTTCTGCCCGGGATACGCAGTATTTT.

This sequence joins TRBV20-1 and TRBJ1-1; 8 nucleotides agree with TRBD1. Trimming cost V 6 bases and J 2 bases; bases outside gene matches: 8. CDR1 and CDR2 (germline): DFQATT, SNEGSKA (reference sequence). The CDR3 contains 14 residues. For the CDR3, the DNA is TGCAGTGCAGGACAGGGTGTCCCCAACACTGAAGCTTTCTTT. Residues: CSAGQGVPNTEAFF.

The CDR3 region is CSGYRARHNEQFF. CDR3 nucleotides: TGCAGCGGATACAGGGCTAGGCACAATGAGCAGTTCTTC. The V call is TRBV29-1, the J call TRBJ2-1, with D perhaps matching TRBD1 (6 bases). Germline V gives CDR1 SQVTM, CDR2 ANQGSEA. Deletions cut 7 bases from V and 5 bases from J, with 15 bases between. The CDR3 is 13 amino acids.

CDR3 residues: CASSELASGGATPAEQFF. The DNA for the CDR3 is TGTGCCAGCAGTGAACTTGCTAGCGGGGGGGCGACCCCTGCCGAGCAGTTCTTC. The rearrangement joins TRBV2 to TRBJ2-1, with TRBD2 identical over 12 bases. V shed 2 bases and J 10 bases; nucleotides not matched to a gene: 15. This CDR3 is 18 amino acids long. Germline V gene lookup returns CDR1 SNHLY and CDR2 FYNNEI.

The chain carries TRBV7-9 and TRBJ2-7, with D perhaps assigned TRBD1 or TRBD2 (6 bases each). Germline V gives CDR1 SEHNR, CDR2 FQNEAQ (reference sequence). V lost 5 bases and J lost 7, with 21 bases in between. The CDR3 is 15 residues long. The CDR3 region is CASSREGGLSREQYF. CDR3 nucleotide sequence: TGTGCCAGCAGCCGCGAGGGGGGCCTTTCAAGGGAGCAGTACTTC.

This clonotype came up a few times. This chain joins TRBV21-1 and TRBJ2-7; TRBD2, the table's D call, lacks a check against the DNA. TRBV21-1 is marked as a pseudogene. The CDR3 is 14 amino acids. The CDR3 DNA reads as TGTGCCAGCAGCAAAGGCGGCAGGGTATACGAGCAGTACTTC. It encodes CASSKGGRVYEQYF.

The CDR3 coding sequence is TGCGCCAGCGCAACTGGGGATTACAATGAGCAGTTCTTC. Residues: CASATGDYNEQFF. The chain couples TRBV4-1 to TRBJ2-1; D gene unclear. There are 13 residues in the CDR3. The V and J ends lost 8 bases and 4 bases respectively, with 12 bases between them. In germline, CDR1 is MGHRA, CDR2 YSYEKL.

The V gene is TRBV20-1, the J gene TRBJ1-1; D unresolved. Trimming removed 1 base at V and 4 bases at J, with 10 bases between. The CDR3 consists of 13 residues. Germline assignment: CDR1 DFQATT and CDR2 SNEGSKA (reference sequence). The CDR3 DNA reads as TGCAGTGCTAGAGGGCCCCCTAGCACTGAAGCTTTCTTT. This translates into CSARGPPSTEAFF.

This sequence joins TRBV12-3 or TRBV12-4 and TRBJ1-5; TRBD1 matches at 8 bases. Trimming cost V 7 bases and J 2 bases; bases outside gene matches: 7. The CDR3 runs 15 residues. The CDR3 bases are TGTGCCAGCATCTTAACAGGGGGGGGCAATCAGCCCCAGCATTTT. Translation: CASILTGGGNQPQHF.

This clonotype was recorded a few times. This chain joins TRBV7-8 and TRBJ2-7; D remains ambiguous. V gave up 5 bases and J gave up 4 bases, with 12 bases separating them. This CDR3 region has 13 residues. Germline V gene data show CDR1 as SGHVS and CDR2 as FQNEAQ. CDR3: CASSPPGSYEQYF. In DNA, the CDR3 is TGTGCCAGCAGCCCGCCAGGAAGTTACGAGCAGTACTTC.

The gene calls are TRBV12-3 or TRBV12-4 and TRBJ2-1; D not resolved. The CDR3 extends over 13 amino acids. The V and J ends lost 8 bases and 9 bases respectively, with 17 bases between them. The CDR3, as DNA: TGTGCCAGCTCCTCCGGGCCTATCGGTGAGCAGTTCTTC. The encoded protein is CASSSGPIGEQFF.

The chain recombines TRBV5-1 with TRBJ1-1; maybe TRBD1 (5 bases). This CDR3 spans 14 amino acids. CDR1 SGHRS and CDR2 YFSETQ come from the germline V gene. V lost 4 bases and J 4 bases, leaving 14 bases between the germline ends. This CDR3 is CASSPGDLGTEAFF. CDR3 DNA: TGCGCCAGCAGCCCGGGGGATTTAGGCACTGAAGCTTTCTTT.

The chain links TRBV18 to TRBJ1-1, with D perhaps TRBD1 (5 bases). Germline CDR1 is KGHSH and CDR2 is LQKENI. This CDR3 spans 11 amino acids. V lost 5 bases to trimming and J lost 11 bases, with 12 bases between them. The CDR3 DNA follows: TGTGCCAGCTCAAGCAGGGTAGAGGCTTTCTTT. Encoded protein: CASSSRVEAFF.

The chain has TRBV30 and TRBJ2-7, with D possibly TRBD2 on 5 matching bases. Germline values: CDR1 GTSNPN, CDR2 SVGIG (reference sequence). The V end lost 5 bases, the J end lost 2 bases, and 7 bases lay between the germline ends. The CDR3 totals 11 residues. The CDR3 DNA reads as TGTGCCTGGTCGACTACCTACGAGCAGTACTTC. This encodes CAWSTTYEQYF.

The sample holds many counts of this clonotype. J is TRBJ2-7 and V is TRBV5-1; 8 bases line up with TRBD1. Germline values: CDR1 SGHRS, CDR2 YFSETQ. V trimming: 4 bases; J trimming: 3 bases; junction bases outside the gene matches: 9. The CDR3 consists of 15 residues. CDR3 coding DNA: TGCGCCAGCAGCCTCTGGACAGGGTTGGGCTACGAGCAGTACTTC. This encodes CASSLWTGLGYEQYF. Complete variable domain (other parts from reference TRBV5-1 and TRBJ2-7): KAGVTQTPRYLIKTRGQQVTLSCSPISGHRSVSWYQQTPGQGLQFLFEYFSETQRNKGNFPGRFSGRQFSNSRSEMNVSTLELGDSALYLCASSLWTGLGYEQYFGPGTRLTVT.

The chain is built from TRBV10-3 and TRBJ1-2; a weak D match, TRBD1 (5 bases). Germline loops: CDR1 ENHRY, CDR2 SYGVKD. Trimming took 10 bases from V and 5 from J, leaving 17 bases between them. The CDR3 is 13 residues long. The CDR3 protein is CATTTRDQYGYTF. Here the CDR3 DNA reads TGTGCCACCACGACCCGGGACCAGTATGGCTACACCTTC.

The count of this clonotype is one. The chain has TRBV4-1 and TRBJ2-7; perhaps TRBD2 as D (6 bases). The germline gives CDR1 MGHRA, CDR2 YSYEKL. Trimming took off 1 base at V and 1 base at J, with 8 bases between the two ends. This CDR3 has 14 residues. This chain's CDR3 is CASSQVGGSYEQYF. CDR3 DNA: TGCGCCAGCAGCCAAGTGGGGGGATCCTACGAGCAGTACTTC.

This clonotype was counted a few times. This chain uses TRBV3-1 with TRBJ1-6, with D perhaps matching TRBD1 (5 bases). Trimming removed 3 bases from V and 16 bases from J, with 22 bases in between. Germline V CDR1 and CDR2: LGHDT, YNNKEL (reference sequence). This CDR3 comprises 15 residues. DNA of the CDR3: TGTGCCAGCAGCCAGCCAGGACTTCAACGGGGGTTACTCCACTTT. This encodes CASSQPGLQRGLLHF.